Presented here are 25 T cell receptor beta chains from one specimen sequenced in a study of glioma-infiltrating T cells. Using RNA template, CDR3s of TCR alpha and beta were amplified with iRepertoire arm-PCR. TCRdb re-analysed the multiplex PCR reads in MiXCR, keeping a single row per CDR3 protein. Of fewer than 500,000 distinct CDR3 sequences listed, roughly two fifths are singletons. Sequencing was performed on glioma tissue, nonneoplastic brain tissue, or PBMCs (not recorded which). These receptors all stem from a human donor with low-grade glioma or glioblastoma, undergoing nonglioma brain surgery, or in good health (not recorded which).

With respect to this clonotype: The final CDR3 position lacks the conserved phenylalanine or tryptophan, pointing to a likely read error. V is TRBV7-2 and J is TRBJ2-2; 8 bases are shared with TRBD2. The CDR3 length is 16 residues. The V and J ends lost 3 bases and 1 base, in that order; junction bases with no gene match: 4. Germline CDR1 reads SGHTA; CDR2 reads FQGNSA. CDR3 sequence reads: CASSFVAGWNTGELFS. For the CDR3, the DNA is TGTGCCAGCAGCTTTGTAGCGGGATGGAACACCGGGGAGCTGTTTTCT.

Turning to this clonotype: The junction departs from germline at one end; a sequencing error may be responsible. V is TRBV4-2 and J is TRBJ2-2; 9 bases agree with TRBD2. The germline V gene encodes CDR1 LGHNA and CDR2 YNFKEQ. The CDR3 spans 15 residues. The CDR3 DNA is TGTGCCAGTAGCTTCGCTAGCGGGGTAGCCGGGGAGCTGCTTTTT. It yields the protein CASSFASGVAGELLF.

Comments on this clonotype: A much larger clone sits a single nucleotide away, making a read error possible. The chain employs TRBV20-1 and TRBJ2-7; the match to TRBD2 covers 11 bases. The V segment lost 1 base and the J segment 4 bases; nucleotides outside the gene matches: 0. CDR1 DFQATT and CDR2 SNEGSKA come from the germline V gene (reference sequence). The CDR3 loop spans 13 amino acids. The CDR3 DNA reads as TGCAGTGCTAGAGTAGCGGGAGGGTACGAGCAGTACTTC. This sequence encodes CSARVAGGYEQYF.

This clonotype came up many times. The chain uses TRBV20-1 and TRBJ1-2; D is uncertain. CDR1 DFQATT and CDR2 SNEGSKA come from the germline V gene (reference sequence). This CDR3 contains 12 residues. Trimming stripped 6 bases from V and 8 bases from J, with 16 bases between. The CDR3 DNA sequence: TGCAGTGCCCCCCTGGCAGGTTTGGGCTACACCTTC. Translating it yields CSAPLAGLGYTF.

This clonotype was seen many times. The chain employs TRBV6-5 and TRBJ1-5; unclear D gene. The CDR3 covers 13 residues. Looked up from germline, CDR1 is MNHEY and CDR2 is SVGAGI. Trimming took off 0 bases at V and 7 bases at J, with 7 bases between the two ends. CDR3 DNA: TGTGCCAGCAGTTACTCGATCGGGCAGCCCCAGCATTTT. It specifies CASSYSIGQPQHF.

There are a few counts of this clonotype. The chain uses TRBV6-1 and TRBJ2-7, with TRBD1 matching over 12 bases. This CDR3 contains 15 residues. In germline, CDR1 is MNHNS, CDR2 SASEGT. Trimming at V came to 6 bases and at J to 3 bases, leaving 6 bases not matched to a gene. The CDR3 reads CASSPGQGAHYEQYF. The DNA for the CDR3 is TGTGCCAGCAGCCCGGGACAGGGGGCCCACTACGAGCAGTACTTC.

CDR3 coding DNA: TGTGCCAGCAGTCCGGGACCAAAAGATACGCAGTATTTT. Its protein product is CASSPGPKDTQYF. V and J are TRBV12-3 or TRBV12-4 and TRBJ2-3, with D perhaps TRBD1 or TRBD2 (5 bases each). The CDR3 is 13 amino acids. V was cut by 5 bases and J by 5 bases, with 11 bases left in between.

This chain links TRBV6-1 with TRBJ2-4; D tentatively fits TRBD1 or TRBD2 (5 bases each). CDR3 length equals 14 residues. CDR1 MNHNS and CDR2 SASEGT come from the germline V gene. Trimming removed 11 bases at V and 7 bases at J, with 21 bases between. The CDR3: CASTPRGQRNIQYF. Here the CDR3 DNA reads TGTGCCTCGACACCGAGGGGTCAGAGGAACATTCAGTACTTC.

To note about this clonotype: This could be a read error, since a much larger clone is one nucleotide away. The chain combines TRBV6-1 with TRBJ1-1; D call uncertain. The CDR3 runs 14 residues. The germline gives CDR1 MNHNS, CDR2 SASEGT. The CDR3 is CAISEKQLNTEAFF. In DNA form, the CDR3 reads TGTGCCATCAGTGAAAAGCAACTGAACACTGAAGCTTTCTTT.

This clonotype came up a few times. The chain joins TRBV7-9 to TRBJ2-7; 9 bases map to TRBD1. The germline CDR1 and CDR2 sequences are SEHNR and FQNEAQ (reference sequence). The J segment lost 3 bases and the V segment lost 5 bases, leaving 5 bases of the junction unmatched. This CDR3 is 14 amino acids long. The CDR3 here is CASSRQGDNYEQYF. The CDR3 nucleotides are TGTGCCAGCAGCCGACAGGGGGATAACTACGAGCAGTACTTC.

There are a few counts of this clonotype. V usage is TRBV19 and J usage is TRBJ1-2; 8 bases match TRBD1. In germline, CDR1 is LNHDA, CDR2 SQIVND (reference sequence). The trim removed 9 bases at V and 6 bases at J, leaving 6 bases unmatched. The CDR3 is 12 amino acids. CDR3 sequence reads: CARQRTGNGYTF. CDR3 sequence (DNA): TGTGCCAGACAGAGGACAGGGAATGGCTACACCTTC.

This chain uses TRBV20-1 with TRBJ1-2, with 7 bases identical to TRBD1. This CDR3 is 14 amino acids long. The junction had 7 bases not matched to a gene; V was cut back by 0 bases and J by 6 bases. The germline V gene encodes CDR1 DFQATT and CDR2 SNEGSKA (reference sequence). The CDR3 loop is CSAREWTGYHGYTF. CDR3 nucleotides: TGCAGTGCTAGAGAGTGGACAGGCTACCATGGCTACACCTTC.

The V and J genes are TRBV6-2 or TRBV6-3 and TRBJ1-6; 8 bases align to TRBD1. Germline loops: CDR1 MNHEY, CDR2 SVGEGT. There are 13 residues in the CDR3. With 8 bases clipped from V and 7 bases from J, the junction kept 4 bases outside the gene matches. This CDR3 is CASCQGANSPLHF. CDR3 bases: TGTGCCAGCTGTCAGGGGGCGAATTCACCCCTCCACTTT.

This clonotype turned up a few times. The chain uses TRBV20-1 and TRBJ2-7; 8 positions match TRBD1. Germline-derived CDR1 and CDR2 are DFQATT and SNEGSKA (reference sequence). This CDR3 contains 15 residues. The V segment lost 6 bases and the J segment 6 bases; nucleotides outside the gene matches: 16. Here the CDR3 DNA reads TGCAGTGCAGCCAATTGGGACAGGTTGGCTCCCGAGCAGTACTTC. The encoded protein is CSAANWDRLAPEQYF.

This clonotype was recorded many times. The chain is built from TRBV27 and TRBJ1-2; the D gene is possibly TRBD1 (6 bases). Germline loops: CDR1 MNHEY, CDR2 SMNVEV (reference sequence). Trimming cost V 7 bases and J 8 bases, with 17 bases left between them. The CDR3 runs to 13 residues. The CDR3 region is CASNDLQGEGYTF. The DNA of the CDR3 is TGTGCCAGCAACGACCTACAGGGTGAGGGCTACACCTTC.

The chain employs TRBV15 and TRBJ2-7; 10 bases align to TRBD1. Germline CDR1 and CDR2: LNHNV and YYDKDF (reference sequence). The CDR3 covers 18 residues. V shed 0 bases, J shed 4 bases, and the junction held 12 bases outside the gene matches. The CDR3 is CATSRDNSGQGEVYEQYF. DNA of the CDR3: TGTGCCACCAGCAGAGATAATTCCGGACAGGGGGAAGTGTACGAGCAGTACTTC.

The V call is TRBV12-3 or TRBV12-4, the J call TRBJ2-2, with D possibly being TRBD2 (6 bases). V lost 2 bases and J lost 6, with 13 bases in between. There are 15 residues in the CDR3. Here the CDR3 DNA reads TGTGCCAGCAGTTTAACCGGGAGTATCGCCGGGGAGCTGTTTTTT. Translating gives CASSLTGSIAGELFF.

The rearrangement joins TRBV28 to TRBJ2-1; no firm D call. CDR3 length: 11 residues. The germline V gene has CDR1 MDHEN and CDR2 SYDVKM. V was pared by 4 bases and J by 10 bases, with 8 bases between. CDR3 amino acids: CASSSLREQFF. The DNA of the CDR3 is TGTGCCAGCAGTTCCCTCCGCGAGCAGTTCTTC.

The chain recombines TRBV20-1 with TRBJ2-1, with D unresolved. CDR3 size: 15 residues. The germline V gene encodes CDR1 DFQATT and CDR2 SNEGSKA (reference sequence). Deletions cut 2 bases from V and 0 bases from J, with 11 bases between. In DNA form, the CDR3 reads TGCAGTGCTAGACTGGCCACCTTCTCCTACAATGAGCAGTTCTTC. It encodes CSARLATFSYNEQFF.

The sample holds many counts of this clonotype. V usage is TRBV6-1 and J usage is TRBJ1-5, with D unclear. V was shortened by 5 bases and J by 0 bases, with 11 bases between the two germline ends. Germline lookup yields CDR1 MNHNS and CDR2 SASEGT. This CDR3 is built from 15 residues. CDR3 bases: TGTGCCAGCAGTCAAGAACACTATAGCAATCAGCCCCAGCATTTT. Its protein product is CASSQEHYSNQPQHF.

The chain uses TRBV19 and TRBJ2-3, with 10 bases aligning to TRBD2. CDR3 length: 15 amino acids. The germline V gene encodes CDR1 LNHDA and CDR2 SQIVND (reference sequence). V shed 3 bases and J 4 bases; nucleotides not matched to a gene: 4. The chain's CDR3 is CASSILAGVSDTQYF. As DNA, the CDR3 is TGTGCCAGTAGTATTCTAGCGGGAGTTTCAGATACGCAGTATTTT.

This clonotype was picked up many times. The chain combines TRBV20-1 with TRBJ2-3; TRBD1 might be the D (6 bases). The CDR3 has 13 amino acids. V was cut by 5 bases and J by 0 bases, with 9 bases left in between. Per germline, CDR1 DFQATT and CDR2 SNEGSKA (reference sequence). In DNA form, the CDR3 reads TGCAGTGCTTGGGACACCAGCACAGATACGCAGTATTTT. It translates to CSAWDTSTDTQYF.

The chain uses TRBV25-1 and TRBJ2-7; D gene ambiguous. Trimming left V 6 bases short and J 3 bases short, with 15 bases between. The CDR3 runs to 14 residues. From germline, CDR1 is MGHDK and CDR2 SYGVNS. In DNA, the CDR3 is TGTGCCAGCAGATCATCCGGACGCTGCTACGAGCAGTACTTC. Encoded protein: CASRSSGRCYEQYF.

This chain uses TRBV2 with TRBJ1-6; no clear D. Trimming took 7 bases from V and 7 from J, leaving 14 bases between them. The CDR3 is 14 residues long. Per the germline V gene, CDR1 is SNHLY and CDR2 is FYNNEI. In nucleotides, the CDR3 is TGTGCCAGCATTTTCTACCAGGACAATTCACCCCTCCACTTT. Protein: CASIFYQDNSPLHF.

The V gene is TRBV7-2, the J gene TRBJ1-5; TRBD1 might be the D (6 bases). Looked up from germline, CDR1 is SGHTA and CDR2 is FQGNSA. The CDR3 is 13 amino acids. With 5 bases removed from V and 7 bases from J, the gap between germline ends came to 12 bases. In DNA, the CDR3 is TGTGCCAGCAGCCTCAACAGGGTGCAGCCCCAGCATTTT. Its translation: CASSLNRVQPQHF.